Listed below are T cell receptor beta chains from one sample, sequenced in a study of human T cells and chemical hapten exposure. TCRdb reanalysed the RACE reads using MiXCR and keeps one entry per CDR3 protein. Among roughly 200,000 distinct CDR3 sequences listed, around 24% were seen once. The sequencing here drew on whole blood, taken in connection with sensitization to the hapten diphenylcyclopropenone (DPC). The receptors originated from a woman aged 50 to 60 with alopecia areata. Some clones in this sample may be carry-over from other donors' samples. Each CDR3 is given with its conserved first and last residue.

v_gene	j_gene	CDR3aa
TRBV27	TRBJ1-1	CASMWTGATEAFF
TRBV5-4	TRBJ2-2	CASSSGLAENTGELFF
TRBV12-3/TRBV12-4	TRBJ1-2	CASTFSTAGLGYNF
TRBV29-1	TRBJ2-7	CSVEGTGVYEQYF
TRBV9	TRBJ2-5	CASSITWTVGETQYF
TRBV7-2	TRBJ2-1	CASSLIRDVNEQFF
TRBV7-9	TRBJ2-3	CASSPIGRTDTQYF
TRBV20-1	TRBJ2-5	CSARDYKREEETQYF
TRBV28	TRBJ1-2	CASRHPTGGYGYTF
TRBV7-2	TRBJ2-7	CASSLYNRRSEQYF
TRBV7-2	TRBJ2-5	CASSPRGGGTQYF
TRBV29-1	TRBJ2-7	CSVVRGYEQYF
TRBV29-1	TRBJ1-4	CSGVGGPTNEKLFF
TRBV7-2	TRBJ2-2	CASSFSGGRALSGELFF
TRBV5-1	TRBJ1-4	CASSRNSGSNEKLFF
TRBV2	TRBJ2-1	CAMLTSRYGEQFF
TRBV3-1	TRBJ2-2	CASSRRREGQELFF
TRBV5-1	TRBJ2-3	CASSNRVSLDTQYF
TRBV6-6	TRBJ2-1	CASSYLPSIAGLSNEQFF
TRBV5-1	TRBJ2-5	CASSWGTAQETQYF
TRBV29-1	TRBJ2-1	CSVEDWPDNPDEQFF
TRBV29-1	TRBJ2-2	CSVPGLKNTGELFF
TRBV20-1	TRBJ2-7	CSATADSYEQYF
TRBV2	TRBJ2-3	CASRELAGGTDTQYF
TRBV6-1	TRBJ2-1	CASRTASYNEQFF
TRBV20-1	TRBJ2-5	CSAGSREETQYF
TRBV3-1	TRBJ2-1	CASSLYNNNEQFF
TRBV29-1	TRBJ2-3	CSVRDRGRTDTQYF
TRBV19	TRBJ1-1	CASSAGTGALTYEAFF
TRBV7-9	TRBJ2-1	CASSISGAPTNEQFF
TRBV2	TRBJ2-7	CASRKGGQYF
TRBV29-1	TRBJ1-2	CSARGIYGYTF
TRBV30	TRBJ2-5	CAWSVLAGGETQYF
TRBV7-9	TRBJ1-3	CASSLDRPLAGNTIYF
TRBV19	TRBJ2-5	CASSRTGFQETQYF
TRBV10-3	TRBJ1-3	CATGQGADGNTIYF
TRBV20-1	TRBJ2-5	CSATLAGRQETQYF
TRBV19	TRBJ1-5	CASLKGLGQPQHF
TRBV6-1	TRBJ2-7	CASSSSGMVYEQYF
TRBV10-3	TRBJ2-1	CAISEDYLTGEQFF
TRBV12-3/TRBV12-4	TRBJ2-5	CASSRSGIVETQYF
TRBV20-1	TRBJ2-1	CSARAPWTSGRFRDEQFF
TRBV25-1	TRBJ1-1	CASRPGQVTEAFF
TRBV18	TRBJ2-7	CASSPGPGQNYEQYF
TRBV6-1	TRBJ1-5	CASSDSNYGEPQHF
TRBV5-8	TRBJ2-7	CASSFGIINYEQYF
TRBV5-1	TRBJ2-7	CASSLSRQHYEQYF